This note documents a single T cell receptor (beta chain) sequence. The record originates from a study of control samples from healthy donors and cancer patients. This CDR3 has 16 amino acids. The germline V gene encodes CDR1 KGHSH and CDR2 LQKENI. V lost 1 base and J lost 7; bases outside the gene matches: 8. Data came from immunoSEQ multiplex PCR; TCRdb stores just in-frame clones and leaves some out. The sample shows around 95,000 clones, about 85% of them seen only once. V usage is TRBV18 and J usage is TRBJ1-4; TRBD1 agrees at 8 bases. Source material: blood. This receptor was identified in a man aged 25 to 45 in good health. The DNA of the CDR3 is TGTGCCAGCTCACCACGAGAGACAGGGGTATTTGAAAAACTGTTTTTT. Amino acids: CASSPRETGVFEKLFF.